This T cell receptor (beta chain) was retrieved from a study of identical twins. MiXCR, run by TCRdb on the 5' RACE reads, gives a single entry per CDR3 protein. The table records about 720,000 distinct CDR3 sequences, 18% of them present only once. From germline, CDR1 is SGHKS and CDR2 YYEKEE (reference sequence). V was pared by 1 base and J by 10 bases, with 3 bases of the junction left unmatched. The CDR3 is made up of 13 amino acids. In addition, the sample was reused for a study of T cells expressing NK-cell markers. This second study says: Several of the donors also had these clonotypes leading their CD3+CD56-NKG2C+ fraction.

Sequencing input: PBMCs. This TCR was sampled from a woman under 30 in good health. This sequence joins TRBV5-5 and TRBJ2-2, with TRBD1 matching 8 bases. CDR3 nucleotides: TGTGCCAGCAGCTTGAGACAGGGGACGGAGCTGTTTTTT. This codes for CASSLRQGTELFF.